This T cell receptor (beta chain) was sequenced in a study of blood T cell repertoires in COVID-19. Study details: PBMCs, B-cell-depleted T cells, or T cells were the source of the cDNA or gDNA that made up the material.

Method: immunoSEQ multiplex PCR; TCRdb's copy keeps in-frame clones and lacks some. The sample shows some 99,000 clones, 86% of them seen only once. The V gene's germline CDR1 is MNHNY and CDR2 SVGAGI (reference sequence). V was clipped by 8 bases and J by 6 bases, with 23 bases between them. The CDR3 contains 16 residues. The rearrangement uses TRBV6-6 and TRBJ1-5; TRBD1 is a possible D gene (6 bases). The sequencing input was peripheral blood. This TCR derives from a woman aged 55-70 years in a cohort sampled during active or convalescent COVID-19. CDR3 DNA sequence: TGTGCCAGCGCACCCATAGGACAGACAGCAATTCAGCCCCAGCATTTT. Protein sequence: CASAPIGQTAIQPQHF.